This TCR beta chain was sequenced in a study of monozygotic twins with inflammatory bowel disease. One entry per CDR3 protein, without DNA, is what TCRdb gives after re-calling the 5' RACE reads. This repertoire includes 300,000 to 400,000 distinct CDR3 sequences. Germline V gene lookup returns CDR1 SGHTA and CDR2 FQGNSA. This CDR3 region has 15 residues. The source of this sequence is a human donor with ulcerative colitis or Crohn's disease, or a healthy co-twin of an affected twin (not recorded which). The rearrangement uses TRBV7-2 and TRBJ2-2. The sequenced material came from blood. CDR3 region: CASSWSSGNTGELFF.